One sample yielded the 9 T cell receptor beta chains listed below, sequenced in a study of CD8 T cells in ankylosing spondylitis. TCRdb recomputed calls from the 5' RACE reads with MiXCR, one row per CDR3 protein. There are 150,000 to 250,000 distinct CDR3 sequences in the sample; 13% occur only once, and approximately 15% lies in the top ten. Input material: blood, either unsorted or a sorted T cell fraction (not recorded which). The receptors here all came from a male donor with ankylosing spondylitis or in good health (not recorded which).

Here the CDR3 reads CASSLALSFYNEQFF. CDR3 bases: TGTGCCAGCAGTTTGGCACTTTCCTTCTACAATGAGCAGTTCTTC. V and J are TRBV12-3 or TRBV12-4 and TRBJ2-1; D not resolved. Trimming shortened V by 3 bases and J by 3 bases, and 12 bases separated the two germline ends. This CDR3 is 15 amino acids long.

This clonotype was seen a handful of times. Here the CDR3 DNA reads TGTGCCAGCAGCCCACTTCGCAGCGGGGGTAGCACAGATACGCAGTATTTT. It specifies CASSPLRSGGSTDTQYF. The rearrangement uses TRBV7-9 and TRBJ2-3; 8 bases fit TRBD2. From germline, CDR1 is SEHNR and CDR2 FQNEAQ (reference sequence). The CDR3 runs to 17 residues. The trim removed 5 bases at V and 0 bases at J, leaving 10 bases unmatched.

V and J are TRBV29-1 and TRBJ1-1; 7 nucleotides match TRBD1. CDR3 size: 13 residues. Trimming took 6 bases from V and 2 from J; bases not matched to a gene: 6. Germline CDR1 is SQVTM and CDR2 is ANQGSEA. This CDR3 is CSVSGQANTEAFF. The CDR3 DNA reads TGCAGCGTATCCGGACAGGCTAACACTGAAGCTTTCTTT.

This sequence joins TRBV4-1 and TRBJ1-2, with a tentative D call TRBD1 (6 bases). Deletions cut 1 base from V and 3 bases from J, with 12 bases between. The CDR3 sequence is 15 residues long. Per the germline V gene, CDR1 is MGHRA and CDR2 is YSYEKL. The CDR3 loop reads CASSQATGSDYGYTF. As DNA, the CDR3 is TGCGCCAGCAGCCAAGCCACAGGGAGTGACTATGGCTACACCTTC.

This clonotype was counted a few times. The chain couples TRBV27 to TRBJ2-1, with 10 nucleotides matching TRBD2. The CDR3 has 20 amino acids. CDR1 MNHEY and CDR2 SMNVEV come from the germline V gene (reference sequence). V was clipped by 4 bases and J by 0 bases; unmatched bases: 15. The CDR3 loop is CASSSHSGGGDGSSYNEQFF. CDR3 sequence (DNA): TGTGCCAGCAGTTCCCACAGCGGGGGGGGCGATGGAAGCTCCTACAATGAGCAGTTCTTC.

This clonotype was observed a handful of times. The rearrangement uses TRBV15 and TRBJ1-5, with unresolved D. V lost 5 bases and J lost 7, with 15 bases in between. In germline, CDR1 is LNHNV, CDR2 YYDKDF (reference sequence). This CDR3 is built from 14 residues. The CDR3 bases are TGTGCCACCAGCCGACTAGGATTTCGGCAGCCCCAGCATTTT. Translating it yields CATSRLGFRQPQHF.

V and J are TRBV9 and TRBJ2-3, with D unclear. Germline V gene lookup returns CDR1 SGDLS and CDR2 YYNGEE. This CDR3 comprises 14 residues. Trimming pared 0 bases from V and 3 bases from J, leaving 8 bases between. In DNA, the CDR3 is TGTGCCAGCAGCGTAGGTCTGGGGACAGATACGCAGTATTTT. Protein sequence: CASSVGLGTDTQYF.

The rearrangement joins TRBV20-1 to TRBJ1-2, with a weak D call TRBD1 (6 bases). CDR3 length: 13 amino acids. Per the germline V gene, CDR1 is DFQATT and CDR2 is SNEGSKA (reference sequence). Between the trimmed V and J ends, which lost 3 bases and 4 bases, there was a span of 12 bases. As DNA, the CDR3 is TGCAGTGCTAGGACGACAGGAGCCTATGGCTACACCTTC. This translates into CSARTTGAYGYTF.

This clonotype was detected a few times. The rearrangement uses TRBV4-1 and TRBJ2-4; weak D call: TRBD2 (7 bases). The CDR3 covers 15 residues. Between the trimmed V and J ends, which lost 6 bases and 5 bases, there was a span of 17 bases. Germline values: CDR1 MGHRA, CDR2 YSYEKL. The CDR3 spells CASRPPGGLENIQYF. In DNA form, the CDR3 reads TGCGCCAGCAGACCACCCGGGGGGCTCGAAAACATTCAGTACTTC.